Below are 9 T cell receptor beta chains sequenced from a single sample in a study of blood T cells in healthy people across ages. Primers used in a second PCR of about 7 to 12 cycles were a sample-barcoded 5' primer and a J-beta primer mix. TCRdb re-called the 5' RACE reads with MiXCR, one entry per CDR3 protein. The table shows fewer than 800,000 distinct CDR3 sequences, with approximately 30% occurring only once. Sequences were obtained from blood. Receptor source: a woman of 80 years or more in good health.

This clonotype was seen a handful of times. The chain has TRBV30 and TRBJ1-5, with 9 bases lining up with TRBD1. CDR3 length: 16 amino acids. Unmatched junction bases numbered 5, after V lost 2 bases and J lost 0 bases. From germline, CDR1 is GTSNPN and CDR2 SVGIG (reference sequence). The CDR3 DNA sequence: TGTGCCTGGAGTTTTCGGACAGGGGCTAGCAATCAGCCCCAGCATTTT. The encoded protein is CAWSFRTGASNQPQHF.

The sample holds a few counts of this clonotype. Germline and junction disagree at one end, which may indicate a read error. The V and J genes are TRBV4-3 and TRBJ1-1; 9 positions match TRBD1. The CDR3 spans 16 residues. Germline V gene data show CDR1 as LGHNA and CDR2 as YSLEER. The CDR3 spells CSSSQLGGQGNTEAFF. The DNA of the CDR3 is TGCTCCAGCAGCCAACTGGGGGGACAGGGTAACACTGAAGCTTTCTTT.

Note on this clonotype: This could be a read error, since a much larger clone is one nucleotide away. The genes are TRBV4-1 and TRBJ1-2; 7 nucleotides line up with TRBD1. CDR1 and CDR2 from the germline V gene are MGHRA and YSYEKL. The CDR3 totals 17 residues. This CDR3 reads CASSHFANRGFNYGDTF. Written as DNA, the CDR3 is TGCGCCAGCAGCCACTTCGCTAACAGGGGTTTTAACTATGGCGACACCTTC.

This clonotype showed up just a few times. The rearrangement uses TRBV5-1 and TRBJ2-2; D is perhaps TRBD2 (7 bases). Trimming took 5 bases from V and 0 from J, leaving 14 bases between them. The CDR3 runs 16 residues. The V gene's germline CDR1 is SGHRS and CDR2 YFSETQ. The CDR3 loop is CASRATGRANTGELFF. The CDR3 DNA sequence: TGCGCCAGCAGAGCCACAGGGAGGGCGAACACCGGGGAGCTGTTTTTT. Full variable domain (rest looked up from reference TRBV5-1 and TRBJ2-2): KAGVTQTPRYLIKTRGQQVTLSCSPISGHRSVSWYQQTPGQGLQFLFEYFSETQRNKGNFPGRFSGRQFSNSRSEMNVSTLELGDSALYLCASRATGRANTGELFFGEGSRLTVL.

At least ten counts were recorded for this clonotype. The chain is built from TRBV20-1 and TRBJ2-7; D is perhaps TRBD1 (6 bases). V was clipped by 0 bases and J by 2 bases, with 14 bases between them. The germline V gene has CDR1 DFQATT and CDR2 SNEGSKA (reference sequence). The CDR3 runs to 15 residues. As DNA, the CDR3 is TGCAGTGCTAGAGATCCTGGCAGGGGCACCTACGAGCAGTACTTC. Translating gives CSARDPGRGTYEQYF.

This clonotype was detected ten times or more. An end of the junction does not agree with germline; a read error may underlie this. For the CDR3, the DNA is TGTGCCAGCAGCGAAGACAGCGCCATCTACAATGAGCAGTTCTTC. Protein product: CASSEDSAIYNEQFF. V gene TRBV2 combines with J gene TRBJ2-1; possibly TRBD1 for D (5 bases). This CDR3 has 15 residues. Germline assignment: CDR1 SNHLY and CDR2 FYNNEI.

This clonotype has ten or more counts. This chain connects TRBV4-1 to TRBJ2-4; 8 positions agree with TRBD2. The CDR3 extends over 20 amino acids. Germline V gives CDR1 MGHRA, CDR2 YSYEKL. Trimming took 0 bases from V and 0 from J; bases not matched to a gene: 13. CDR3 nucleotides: TGCGCCAGCAGCCAAGATGCAGCGGGGGACGCCTATCTAGCCAAAAACATTCAGTACTTC. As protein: CASSQDAAGDAYLAKNIQYF.

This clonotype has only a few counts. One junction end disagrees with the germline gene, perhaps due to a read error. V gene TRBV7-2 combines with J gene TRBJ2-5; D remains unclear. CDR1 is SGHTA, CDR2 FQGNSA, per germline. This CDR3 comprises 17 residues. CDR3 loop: CAGSLVFQWTDQETQYF. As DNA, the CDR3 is TGTGCCGGCAGCTTAGTTTTCCAGTGGACCGACCAAGAGACCCAGTACTTC.

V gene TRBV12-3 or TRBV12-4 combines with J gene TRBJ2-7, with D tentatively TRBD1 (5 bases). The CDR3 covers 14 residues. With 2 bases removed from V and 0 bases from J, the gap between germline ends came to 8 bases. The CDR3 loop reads CASSLSGNSYEQYF. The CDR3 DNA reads TGTGCCAGCAGTTTATCAGGGAACTCCTACGAGCAGTACTTC.